The 28 T cell receptor beta chains below were found in one sample sequenced in a study of cytomegalovirus exposure and HLA in healthy donors. Amplification used 60 Vbeta primers and 13 Jbeta primers. This table comes from immunoSEQ multiplex PCR, and its TCRdb copy is limited to in-frame clones, with some not included. The table lists 140,000 or so clones, 75% to 90% of them singletons. Sequencing used PBMCs. The receptors derive from a woman aged 25 to 45 in good health and CMV-seronegative.

The rearrangement joins TRBV4-1 to TRBJ2-1; 14 positions agree with TRBD2. V was clipped by 2 bases and J by 7 bases; unmatched bases: 4. The CDR3 is 16 amino acids. Germline CDR1 MGHRA, CDR2 YSYEKL. The CDR3 DNA reads TGCGCCAGCAGCCAACCGACTAGCGGGAGGGGGAATGAGCAGTTCTTC. Protein: CASSQPTSGRGNEQFF.

This chain joins TRBV13 and TRBJ1-3, with 7 bases aligning to TRBD1. Germline V gives CDR1 PRHDT, CDR2 FYEKMQ (reference sequence). V trimming: 1 base; J trimming: 0 bases; junction bases outside the gene matches: 3. CDR3 length equals 16 residues. The CDR3 protein is CASSLDRGSSGNTIYF. As DNA, the CDR3 is TGTGCCAGCAGCTTAGACAGGGGTAGCTCTGGAAACACCATATATTTT. The full variable domain, in which reference TRBV13 and TRBJ1-3 provide the parts outside the CDR3, is AAGVIQSPRHLIKEKRETATLKCYPIPRHDTVYWYQQGPGQDPQFLISFYEKMQSDKGSIPDRFSAQQFSDYHSELNMSSLELGDSALYFCASSLDRGSSGNTIYFGEGSWLTVV.

The chain recombines TRBV5-8 with TRBJ2-1; 9 bases are shared with TRBD1. Germline lookup yields CDR1 SGHTS and CDR2 YDEGEE. The CDR3 runs 16 residues. V shed 4 bases and J 4 bases; nucleotides not matched to a gene: 9. The DNA of the CDR3 is TGTGCCAGCAGCCCACTGATTGGACAGGGGTACAATGAGCAGTTCTTC. Residues: CASSPLIGQGYNEQFF.

This chain uses TRBV18 with TRBJ1-3, with D tentatively TRBD1 (5 bases). The germline V gene encodes CDR1 KGHSH and CDR2 LQKENI. The CDR3 spans 16 residues. Trimming left V 2 bases short and J 0 bases short, with 11 bases between. CDR3 sequence (DNA): TGTGCCAGCTCACCAGGACACCTATCCTCTGGAAACACCATATATTTT. Residues: CASSPGHLSSGNTIYF.

In this sample, this clone turned up once. In nucleotides, the CDR3 is TGCGCCAGCAGCTTGGCACAGGGGGCGGGCACCGGGGAGCTGTTTTTT. Translating gives CASSLAQGAGTGELFF. The V call is TRBV5-1, the J call TRBJ2-2; the match to TRBD1 covers 9 bases. The CDR3 sequence is 16 residues long. In germline, CDR1 is SGHRS, CDR2 YFSETQ. V lost 0 bases to trimming and J lost 4 bases; unmatched junction nucleotides: 4.

DNA for the CDR3: TGTGCCAGCACCGAGGGAAACAGGGCCCACGAGCAGTACTTC. It translates to CASTEGNRAHEQYF. The chain joins TRBV6-1 to TRBJ2-7, with D maybe TRBD1 (6 bases). V gave up 7 bases and J gave up 5 bases, with 18 bases separating them. This CDR3 contains 14 residues. Germline V lookup: CDR1 MNHNS, CDR2 SASEGT.

The rearrangement links TRBV7-3 to TRBJ1-2; maybe TRBD1 (5 bases). Germline V CDR1 and CDR2: SGHTA, FQGTGA. This CDR3 contains 13 residues. The V end lost 5 bases, the J end lost 2 bases, and 9 bases lay between the germline ends. For the CDR3, the DNA is TGTGCCAGCAGCAGGGGCCCGAACTATGGCTACACCTTC. It translates to CASSRGPNYGYTF.

This clone was seen more than once but under ten times. The chain employs TRBV6-1 and TRBJ2-1; D possibly corresponds to TRBD1 (6 bases). The CDR3 is 17 residues long. Germline CDR1 reads MNHNS; CDR2 reads SASEGT. Deletions cut 2 bases from V and 2 bases from J, with 16 bases between. CDR3 in DNA: TGTGCCAGCAGTGAACGGCCGGACAGAAACCCCTACAATGAGCAGTTCTTC. The encoded protein is CASSERPDRNPYNEQFF.

The chain joins TRBV19 to TRBJ2-4, with TRBD2 matching over 11 bases. The germline gives CDR1 LNHDA, CDR2 SQIVND (reference sequence). The V and J ends lost 4 bases and 6 bases, in that order; junction bases with no gene match: 2. This CDR3 is 14 amino acids long. CDR3 region: CASSTTSGGNIQYF. CDR3 sequence (DNA): TGTGCCAGTAGTACCACTAGCGGGGGAAACATTCAGTACTTC.

This sequence joins TRBV27 and TRBJ1-1; no firm D call. CDR1 is MNHEY, CDR2 SMNVEV, per germline (reference sequence). The V and J ends lost 5 bases and 7 bases respectively, with 23 bases between them. The CDR3 extends over 16 amino acids. DNA of the CDR3: TGTGCCAGCAGTCCTCGAGGTAGGCAAGCCTACGGTGAAGCTTTCTTT. It translates to CASSPRGRQAYGEAFF.

The V call is TRBV4-1, the J call TRBJ2-5; the match to TRBD1 covers 7 bases. With the DNA end fitting TRBJ2-7 better, the J assignment may be wrong. The CDR3 length is 14 residues. Germline V gene data show CDR1 as MGHRA and CDR2 as YSYEKL. The CDR3 DNA reads TGCGCCAGCAGCCAAGTTCAGGGGGTCTACGAGCAGTACTTC. Its translation: CASSQVQGVYEQYF.

The genes are TRBV4-1 and TRBJ2-5; 10 bases are shared with TRBD1. The J call could be wrong; TRBJ2-7 is a better fit for the DNA end. CDR1 MGHRA and CDR2 YSYEKL come from the germline V gene. CDR3 size: 14 residues. This CDR3 reads CASSFGTGASEQYF. The CDR3 DNA reads as TGCGCCAGCAGCTTCGGGACAGGGGCGTCCGAGCAGTACTTC.

There are a few counts of this clone. As DNA, the CDR3 is TGTGCCAGCAGCTTAGGAGGAGCGGGAGGGAAAAATGAGCAGTTCTTC. Translating it yields CASSLGGAGGKNEQFF. The chain joins TRBV7-9 to TRBJ2-1; 10 bases are a match to TRBD2. V gave up 1 base and J gave up 7 bases; unmatched junction bases: 7. The germline CDR1 and CDR2 sequences are SEHNR and FQNEAQ (reference sequence). CDR3 length: 16 amino acids. Full variable domain (remainder filled in from reference TRBV7-9 and TRBJ2-1): DTGVSQNPRHKITKRGQNVTFRCDPISEHNRLYWYRQTLGQGPEFLTYFQNEAQLEKSRLLSDRFSAERPKGSFSTLEIQRTEQGDSAMYLCASSLGGAGGKNEQFFGPGTRLTVL.

The chain carries TRBV7-9 and TRBJ2-7; 7 bases are a match to TRBD2. This CDR3 has 14 residues. Germline-derived CDR1 and CDR2 are SEHNR and FQNEAQ (reference sequence). Trimming at V came to 5 bases and at J to 2 bases, leaving 6 bases not matched to a gene. The CDR3 DNA follows: TGTGCCAGCAGCCCCTCGCGGGAGACCTACGAGCAGTACTTC. This encodes CASSPSRETYEQYF.

The V call is TRBV9, the J call TRBJ1-2; 8 bases agree with TRBD1. This CDR3 region has 14 residues. The V segment lost 3 bases and the J segment 4 bases; nucleotides outside the gene matches: 5. Looked up from germline, CDR1 is SGDLS and CDR2 is YYNGEE. The CDR3, as DNA: TGTGCCAGCAGCGCCCCAGGGGGCCTCTATGGCTACACCTTC. This sequence encodes CASSAPGGLYGYTF.

The J gene is TRBJ2-1, the V gene TRBV18, with 8 bases that match TRBD2. This CDR3 has 18 residues. Germline CDR1 reads KGHSH; CDR2 reads LQKENI. The J segment lost 0 bases and the V segment lost 4 bases, leaving 11 bases of the junction unmatched. The CDR3 spells CASSLTSGSSSSYNEQFF. The CDR3 bases are TGTGCCAGCTCACTCACTAGCGGCTCAAGCAGCTCCTACAATGAGCAGTTCTTC.

V gene TRBV11-2 combines with J gene TRBJ2-3; possibly TRBD1 for D (6 bases). Germline CDR1 SGHAT, CDR2 FQNNGV. This CDR3 has 14 amino acids. The V gene lost 2 bases and the J gene lost 2 bases, with 8 bases spanning the gap. CDR3 coding DNA: TGTGCCAGCAGCTTACGGACAGCCACAGATACGCAGTATTTT. Amino acid sequence: CASSLRTATDTQYF.

This chain links TRBV7-3 with TRBJ2-3; D is possibly TRBD2 (5 bases). Trimming cost V 2 bases and J 0 bases, with 12 bases left between them. Germline loops: CDR1 SGHTA, CDR2 FQGTGA. This CDR3 contains 16 residues. The CDR3 sequence is CASSLLGGGSTDTQYF. CDR3 in DNA: TGTGCCAGCAGCTTACTTGGCGGAGGAAGCACAGATACGCAGTATTTT. Complete variable domain (other parts from reference TRBV7-3 and TRBJ2-3): GAGVSQTPSNKVTEKGKYVELRCDPISGHTALYWYRQSLGQGPEFLIYFQGTGAADDSGLPNDRFFAVRPEGSVSTLKIQRTERGDSAVYLCASSLLGGGSTDTQYFGPGTRLTVL.

V and J are TRBV5-1 and TRBJ2-5; perhaps TRBD2 as D (7 bases). CDR3 length equals 16 residues. CDR1 and CDR2 from the germline V gene are SGHRS and YFSETQ. V dropped 0 bases and J dropped 1 base, with 13 bases sitting between them. The CDR3 is CASSLATGGSQETQYF. The CDR3 nucleotides read TGCGCCAGCAGCTTGGCCACGGGGGGCTCCCAAGAGACCCAGTACTTC. Complete variable domain (other parts from reference TRBV5-1 and TRBJ2-5): KAGVTQTPRYLIKTRGQQVTLSCSPISGHRSVSWYQQTPGQGLQFLFEYFSETQRNKGNFPGRFSGRQFSNSRSEMNVSTLELGDSALYLCASSLATGGSQETQYFGPGTRLLVL.

The chain links TRBV18 to TRBJ1-2; D gene uncertain. CDR3 length: 14 residues. Looked up from germline, CDR1 is KGHSH and CDR2 is LQKENI. Trimming left V 5 bases short and J 2 bases short, with 12 bases between. The CDR3 loop is CASSETGGNYGYTF. The CDR3, as DNA: TGTGCCAGCTCAGAGACGGGTGGAAACTATGGCTACACCTTC.

The chain uses TRBV5-4 and TRBJ1-2, with 8 bases matching TRBD1. The CDR3 consists of 16 residues. V shed 4 bases and J 8 bases; nucleotides not matched to a gene: 16. Germline values: CDR1 SGHNT, CDR2 YYREEE (reference sequence). The CDR3 DNA is TGTGCCAGCAGCCTACTTACATCCGGGACAGGTTCGGGCTACACCTTC. Amino acid sequence: CASSLLTSGTGSGYTF.

V and J are TRBV18 and TRBJ1-4; 7 bases are a match to TRBD1. V lost 5 bases, J lost 4 bases, and 4 bases stayed unmatched. CDR1 and CDR2 (germline): KGHSH, LQKENI. There are 14 residues in the CDR3. CDR3 region: CASSRQGDNEKLFF. The CDR3 coding sequence is TGTGCCAGCTCAAGACAGGGAGATAATGAAAAACTGTTTTTT.

This rearrangement joins TRBV2 to TRBJ1-1; TRBD1 might be the D (5 bases). This CDR3 is 13 amino acids long. V was pared by 9 bases and J by 0 bases, with 11 bases between. The germline V gene encodes CDR1 SNHLY and CDR2 FYNNEI. This CDR3 reads CASPSGVNTEAFF. CDR3 nucleotide sequence: TGTGCCAGTCCCTCGGGGGTGAACACTGAAGCTTTCTTT.

This clone was counted a few times. The rearrangement joins TRBV30 to TRBJ1-1, with 7 bases lining up with TRBD1. CDR3 length: 14 amino acids. J lost 0 bases, V lost 3 bases, and 4 bases had no gene match. Germline V gene data show CDR1 as GTSNPN and CDR2 as SVGIG (reference sequence). CDR3 region: CAWRTGQVNTEAFF. CDR3 nucleotide sequence: TGTGCCTGGAGAACTGGACAGGTGAACACTGAAGCTTTCTTT.

The rearrangement uses TRBV7-9 and TRBJ2-2, with TRBD1 identical over 9 bases. J was trimmed by 3 bases and V by 1 base; bases with no gene match: 12. The CDR3 spans 19 residues. From germline, CDR1 is SEHNR and CDR2 FQNEAQ (reference sequence). CDR3 nucleotides: TGTGCCAGCAGCTTAGGGCGATCGACGGGACAGGGCCACACCGGGGAGCTGTTTTTT. The encoded protein is CASSLGRSTGQGHTGELFF. Looking up the rest from reference TRBV7-9 and TRBJ2-2 gives the full variable domain: DTGVSQNPRHKITKRGQNVTFRCDPISEHNRLYWYRQTLGQGPEFLTYFQNEAQLEKSRLLSDRFSAERPKGSFSTLEIQRTEQGDSAMYLCASSLGRSTGQGHTGELFFGEGSRLTVL.

CDR3: CASTPLGGVSGNTIYF. CDR3 nucleotide sequence: TGTGCCAGCACCCCCCTCGGGGGAGTTAGCGGAAACACCATATATTTT. The V gene is TRBV14, the J gene TRBJ1-3; TRBD1 might be the D (5 bases). Germline V gives CDR1 SGHDN, CDR2 FVKESK. V was shortened by 7 bases and J by 4 bases, with 20 bases between the two germline ends. This CDR3 region has 16 residues.

This clone was recorded only once. The chain links TRBV6-5 to TRBJ2-1; a weak D match, TRBD1 (6 bases). With 8 bases removed from V and 2 bases from J, the gap between germline ends came to 7 bases. Germline assignment: CDR1 MNHEY and CDR2 SVGAGI. The CDR3 covers 12 residues. CDR3 loop: CASWGPYNEQFF. CDR3 DNA sequence: TGTGCCAGCTGGGGGCCCTACAATGAGCAGTTCTTC.

This clone was recorded only once. V usage is TRBV10-2 and J usage is TRBJ2-7; 10 bases are shared with TRBD2. The CDR3 sequence is 16 residues long. J gave up 2 bases and V 4 bases, and 8 bases lay outside the gene matches. Germline V lookup: CDR1 WSHSY, CDR2 SAAADI. The CDR3 nucleotides are TGCGCCAGCAGTGGGGCTAGCGGGAGTAAGCCCTACGAGCAGTACTTC. Its translation is CASSGASGSKPYEQYF.